Listed here are 28 T cell receptor beta chains from one sample, sequenced in a study of blood T cell repertoires in COVID-19. Using immunoSEQ multiplex PCR, the repertoire was profiled, and TCRdb retains in-frame clones only, with some absent. This sample has tens of thousands of clones, with 70% to 90% found just once. Sequencing was performed on PBMCs or T cells enriched from blood (not recorded which). The receptors here all came from a woman between 50 and 59 years old who had recovered from COVID-19.

This clone has a handful of counts. The rearrangement uses TRBV4-2 and TRBJ2-5; D remains unclear. Germline assignment: CDR1 LGHNA and CDR2 YNFKEQ. Between the trimmed V and J ends, which lost 4 bases and 2 bases, there was a span of 8 bases. This CDR3 spans 13 amino acids. As DNA, the CDR3 is TGTGCCAGCAGCCTAGTCCAACAAGAGACCCAGTACTTC. It is translated as CASSLVQQETQYF.

The CDR3 region has the DNA TGTGCCAGCAGTTATCGACAGGGGGGCACTGAAGCTTTCTTT. This translates into CASSYRQGGTEAFF. The J gene is TRBJ1-1, the V gene TRBV6-5, with 9 bases lining up with TRBD1. CDR1 and CDR2 from the germline V gene are MNHEY and SVGAGI. V trimming: 3 bases; J trimming: 4 bases; junction bases outside the gene matches: 3. This CDR3 is built from 14 residues.

This chain links TRBV27 with TRBJ1-5, with 7 bases lining up with TRBD1. Germline V gene lookup returns CDR1 MNHEY and CDR2 SMNVEV (reference sequence). V lost 6 bases to trimming and J lost 0 bases; unmatched junction nucleotides: 5. The CDR3 is 15 residues long. The DNA of the CDR3 is TGTGCCAGCAGCCTCGGGACAGCTAGCAATCAGCCCCAGCATTTT. Translation gives CASSLGTASNQPQHF.

This chain joins TRBV28 and TRBJ1-3, with 9 bases matching TRBD1. This CDR3 is 15 amino acids long. The germline V gene has CDR1 MDHEN and CDR2 SYDVKM. V was pared by 6 bases and J by 7 bases, with 10 bases of the junction left unmatched. The CDR3 is CASSLVGTGWNTIYF. The CDR3 DNA reads as TGTGCCAGCAGCTTAGTGGGGACAGGGTGGAACACCATATATTTT.

This clone was recorded only once. The chain joins TRBV18 to TRBJ2-5, with 9 nucleotides matching TRBD2. The V and J ends lost 6 bases and 5 bases, in that order; junction bases with no gene match: 10. Germline CDR1 reads KGHSH; CDR2 reads LQKENI. The CDR3 is 15 residues long. CDR3 DNA: TGTGCCAGCTCCCCAGAGGGGACTAGCAGGGAGACCCAGTACTTC. Protein: CASSPEGTSRETQYF.

The chain has TRBV29-1 and TRBJ1-1, with D hard to call. Germline lookup yields CDR1 SQVTM and CDR2 ANQGSEA. The CDR3 runs 13 residues. Between the trimmed V and J ends, which lost 6 bases and 1 base, there was a span of 12 bases. CDR3 sequence (DNA): TGCAGCGTCCACCGGGATGGGAACACTGAAGCTTTCTTT. It specifies CSVHRDGNTEAFF.

This clone was seen more than once but under ten times. The chain links TRBV6-6 to TRBJ2-7, with TRBD1 matching 9 bases. V shed 5 bases and J 4 bases; nucleotides not matched to a gene: 15. This CDR3 region has 17 residues. Germline CDR1 MNHNY, CDR2 SVGAGI (reference sequence). The DNA for the CDR3 is TGTGCCAGCAGTCATCCGACCTTACGGACAGGGGATTACGAGCAGTACTTC. Protein: CASSHPTLRTGDYEQYF.

This rearrangement joins TRBV2 to TRBJ1-2; TRBD1 matches at 10 bases. CDR1 is SNHLY, CDR2 FYNNEI, per germline. CDR3 length equals 15 residues. J lost 10 bases, V lost 6 bases, and 14 bases had no gene match. Here the CDR3 DNA reads TGTGCCAGCAGGGGGACAGGGGAAGTCGGAACTATCTACACCTTC. Translation: CASRGTGEVGTIYTF.

This sequence joins TRBV2 and TRBJ2-3; TRBD2 might be the D (7 bases). V lost 8 bases to trimming and J lost 1 base, with 13 bases between them. From germline, CDR1 is SNHLY and CDR2 FYNNEI. The CDR3 sequence is 14 residues long. As DNA, the CDR3 is TGTGCCAGCGGCGGGGGCTTGCGCACAGATACGCAGTATTTT. It encodes CASGGGLRTDTQYF.

This clone has just one count. The genes are TRBV7-8 and TRBJ2-5, with a tentative D call TRBD1 (6 bases). Germline V gives CDR1 SGHVS, CDR2 FQNEAQ. CDR3 size: 15 residues. The ends were cut back, 1 base at V and 1 base at J, with 10 bases in the middle. The CDR3 bases are TGTGCCAGCAGCTTAGTAGGGACAAGCCAAGAGACCCAGTACTTC. This gives the protein CASSLVGTSQETQYF.

This chain joins TRBV30 and TRBJ2-2; D remains unclear. The CDR3 consists of 12 residues. Germline V gene lookup returns CDR1 GTSNPN and CDR2 SVGIG (reference sequence). The V and J ends lost 1 base and 7 bases respectively, with 7 bases between them. CDR3 in DNA: TGTGCCTGGAGTGACTCTTTCGGGGAGCTGTTTTTT. It is translated as CAWSDSFGELFF.

This chain uses TRBV27 with TRBJ2-3; 8 bases line up with TRBD1. V lost 8 bases to trimming and J lost 5 bases; unmatched junction nucleotides: 6. CDR3 size: 13 residues. Germline CDR1 is MNHEY and CDR2 is SMNVEV (reference sequence). CDR3 in amino acids: CASGTGGQDTQYF. CDR3 nucleotide sequence: TGTGCCAGCGGAACAGGGGGGCAAGATACGCAGTATTTT.

This clone was seen only once. The chain employs TRBV3-1 (or the pseudogene TRBV3-2) and TRBJ1-5; 12 nucleotides match TRBD1. The CDR3 is made up of 15 amino acids. Germline CDR1 reads LGHDT; CDR2 reads YNNKEL (reference sequence). V was clipped by 4 bases and J by 6 bases; unmatched bases: 4. The CDR3 here is CASSPGTGGFQPQHF. For the CDR3, the DNA is TGTGCCAGCAGCCCCGGGACAGGGGGCTTTCAGCCCCAGCATTTT.

The rearrangement uses TRBV3-1 (or the pseudogene TRBV3-2) and TRBJ1-4, with D maybe TRBD1 (5 bases). V was pared by 3 bases and J by 10 bases, with 18 bases between. CDR3 length: 15 amino acids. Germline-derived CDR1 and CDR2 are LGHDT and YNNKEL (reference sequence). The chain's CDR3 is CASSHPGNSGGKLFF. Here the CDR3 DNA reads TGTGCCAGCAGCCACCCCGGGAACTCCGGGGGAAAACTGTTTTTT.

The rearrangement joins TRBV28 to TRBJ2-7, with a tentative D call TRBD2 (7 bases). The CDR3 runs to 14 residues. Germline CDR1 is MDHEN and CDR2 is SYDVKM. The V gene lost 6 bases and the J gene lost 5 bases, with 17 bases spanning the gap. CDR3 residues: CASRQGGANHEQYF. Written as DNA, the CDR3 is TGTGCCAGCAGACAAGGGGGGGCTAACCACGAGCAGTACTTC.

CDR3 amino acids: CASSPETGTNTEAFF. CDR3 bases: TGTGCCAGCTCACCCGAGACAGGAACGAACACTGAAGCTTTCTTT. The V and J genes are TRBV18 and TRBJ1-1, with D perhaps TRBD1 (6 bases). Trimming removed 3 bases at V and 1 base at J, with 12 bases between. Germline CDR1 reads KGHSH; CDR2 reads LQKENI. This CDR3 comprises 15 residues.

This chain joins TRBV4-3 and TRBJ1-2, with a tentative D call TRBD1 (6 bases). CDR1 is LGHNA, CDR2 YSLEER, per germline. The CDR3 spans 14 residues. Trimming pared 1 base from V and 6 bases from J, leaving 12 bases between. CDR3 sequence reads: CASSQASGVDGYTF. CDR3 nucleotide sequence: TGCGCCAGCAGCCAAGCCTCAGGGGTTGATGGCTACACCTTC.

The chain recombines TRBV18 with TRBJ2-7, with TRBD1 identical over 9 bases. The CDR3 extends over 17 amino acids. Trimming removed 1 base from V and 6 bases from J; junction bases left unmatched: 13. Germline assignment: CDR1 KGHSH and CDR2 LQKENI. CDR3 DNA sequence: TGTGCCAGCTCACCACAAAGAGGGGCACAGGGGGCTGGCGAGCAGTACTTC. Translated, it gives CASSPQRGAQGAGEQYF.

This chain links TRBV10-3 with TRBJ2-5; 11 bases align to TRBD1. Germline values: CDR1 ENHRY, CDR2 SYGVKD. V dropped 6 bases and J dropped 3; count of bases not matched to a gene: 3. There are 14 residues in the CDR3. Here the CDR3 reads CAISLGQGEETQYF. The CDR3 region has the DNA TGTGCCATCAGCTTGGGACAGGGGGAAGAGACCCAGTACTTC.

V usage is TRBV7-2 and J usage is TRBJ2-7, with TRBD2 matching over 7 bases. Unmatched junction bases numbered 7, after V lost 5 bases and J lost 0 bases. This CDR3 is 15 amino acids long. Germline-derived CDR1 and CDR2 are SGHTA and FQGNSA. CDR3 sequence: CASSRTGTISYEQYF. The DNA for the CDR3 is TGTGCCAGCAGCCGGACCGGGACTATCTCCTACGAGCAGTACTTC.

The rearrangement joins TRBV5-1 to TRBJ1-2; a weak D match, TRBD1 (5 bases). This CDR3 is built from 15 residues. The V gene's germline CDR1 is SGHRS and CDR2 YFSETQ. V was clipped by 0 bases and J by 5 bases, with 14 bases between them. The CDR3 region has the DNA TGCGCCAGCAGCTTGGACGGGGGTACCAATTATGGCTACACCTTC. Translated: CASSLDGGTNYGYTF.

The chain is built from TRBV27 and TRBJ1-4; 7 bases agree with TRBD1. V was clipped by 6 bases and J by 5 bases; unmatched bases: 9. The CDR3 totals 15 residues. The germline V gene has CDR1 MNHEY and CDR2 SMNVEV (reference sequence). CDR3 residues: CASRVLQGQNEKLFF. CDR3 DNA sequence: TGTGCCAGCAGGGTGTTACAGGGGCAGAATGAAAAACTGTTTTTT.

In its sample, this clone was seen once. V is TRBV11-2 and J is TRBJ1-1; the D gene is possibly TRBD1 (5 bases). Trimming stripped 4 bases from V and 4 bases from J, with 19 bases between. CDR3 length equals 16 residues. Looked up from germline, CDR1 is SGHAT and CDR2 is FQNNGV. DNA of the CDR3: TGTGCCAGCAGCTCACTGGGGGGGGTAGGGTTCACTGAAGCTTTCTTT. Protein product: CASSSLGGVGFTEAFF.

The chain couples TRBV29-1 to TRBJ2-7; TRBD1 matches 10 bases. Germline-derived CDR1 and CDR2 are SQVTM and ANQGSEA. V lost 4 bases to trimming and J lost 6 bases; unmatched junction nucleotides: 9. The CDR3 length is 14 residues. The CDR3 region has the DNA TGCAGCGTTGGAAACCGGGGACAGGGGAGCGAGCAGTACTTC. Its protein is CSVGNRGQGSEQYF.

This clone was seen a few times. This chain links TRBV6-6 with TRBJ2-2; TRBD1 agrees at 8 bases. Trimming took 5 bases from V and 2 from J; bases not matched to a gene: 10. Germline V gene sequence: CDR1 MNHNY, CDR2 SVGAGI (reference sequence). The CDR3 has 17 residues. The DNA for the CDR3 is TGTGCCAGCAGTCCCAGGGGGCGAGAGTTAAACACCGGGGAGCTGTTTTTT. It yields the protein CASSPRGRELNTGELFF.

This chain links TRBV12-3 or TRBV12-4 with TRBJ2-1, with 7 bases lining up with TRBD1. V lost 6 bases and J lost 7; bases outside the gene matches: 6. The CDR3 has 13 amino acids. The CDR3 here is CASSPFRGNEQFF. In DNA form, the CDR3 reads TGTGCCAGCAGCCCCTTCAGGGGGAATGAGCAGTTCTTC.

This clone was recorded a few times. The chain links TRBV2 to TRBJ2-2; 8 bases line up with TRBD2. With 4 bases clipped from V and 6 bases from J, the junction kept 10 bases outside the gene matches. The CDR3 is 16 amino acids. The germline V gene has CDR1 SNHLY and CDR2 FYNNEI. For the CDR3, the DNA is TGTGCCAGCAGTGGCAGGGCGGGAGGATGGTCCGGGGAGCTGTTTTTT. As protein: CASSGRAGGWSGELFF.

The rearrangement joins TRBV5-6 to TRBJ2-7; D is ambiguous. Germline-derived CDR1 and CDR2 are SGHDT and YYEEEE. The CDR3 runs 14 residues. V was clipped by 4 bases and J by 0 bases, with 11 bases between them. In DNA form, the CDR3 reads TGTGCCAGCAGCCCGGGTTGGTTCTCCTACGAGCAGTACTTC. This sequence encodes CASSPGWFSYEQYF.